The rows below give T cell receptor beta chains drawn from one sample of a study of T cells expressing NK-cell markers. TCRdb processed the 5' RACE reads again and assigns one entry to each CDR3 protein, with no DNA. The sample holds 500,000 or so distinct CDR3 sequences. Sample: blood T cells: a sorted CD56 or NKG2C T cell subset, CD4+ or CD8+ T cells, or bulk PBMC T cells (not recorded which). The receptor set was obtained from a man in his late teens or twenties in good health. CDR3s include the opening cysteine and the closing phenylalanine or tryptophan.

v_gene	j_gene	CDR3aa
TRBV4-1	TRBJ2-1	CASSQTGARNEQFF
TRBV7-9	TRBJ2-5	CASSLGPGNRYQETQYF
TRBV11-2	TRBJ2-1	CASSLVLSLMKQFF
TRBV6-1	TRBJ2-4	CASRAGRSNIQYF
TRBV6-5	TRBJ1-6	CASSYTGNNSPLHF
TRBV6-2/TRBV6-3	TRBJ2-3	CASSYRGLAALDTQYF
TRBV5-5	TRBJ1-2	CASSSHPGQGHYGYTF
TRBV12-3/TRBV12-4	TRBJ1-4	CASSLRDEKLFF
TRBV15	TRBJ1-6	CATSRDFLGNNSPLHF
TRBV11-2	TRBJ2-7	CASSLDLPGNEQYF
TRBV28	TRBJ1-3	CASSLYHIGGNTIYF
TRBV5-1	TRBJ2-3	CASSLTGQAADTQYF
TRBV4-1	TRBJ2-5	CASSQFSRETQYF
TRBV18	TRBJ2-7	CASSPPSGTHEQYF
TRBV5-1	TRBJ2-1	CASSTGLAGGPSSYNEQFF
TRBV7-9	TRBJ2-1	CASSPDLSSYNEQFF
TRBV12-3/TRBV12-4	TRBJ1-1	CASSTSSIEGSGAFF
TRBV27	TRBJ2-1	CASSFSAQGWGEQFF
TRBV29-1	TRBJ2-1	CSVERSNYNEQFF
TRBV7-2	TRBJ2-1	CASSWTSGSLDEQFF
TRBV7-8	TRBJ2-1	CASSQRTDPAFEQFF
TRBV25-1	TRBJ2-5	CASSAPGTGLRETQYF
TRBV29-1	TRBJ2-2	CSAKTSGSITGELFF
TRBV6-5	TRBJ2-1	CASSYGATEQFF
TRBV5-1	TRBJ1-2	CASSSDDGSYGYTF
TRBV9	TRBJ2-7	CASSAAGDHYEQYF
TRBV6-5	TRBJ1-6	CASSYQDRGLSPLHF
TRBV9	TRBJ2-7	CASSGVPTGPSSYEQYF
TRBV2	TRBJ2-1	CANGGWELLVDEQFF
TRBV4-3	TRBJ2-7	CASSRAGDEQYF
TRBV7-2	TRBJ2-4	CASSLSKFRAPNIQYF
TRBV28	TRBJ1-1	CASTEGGEKGKTEAFF
TRBV10-2	TRBJ2-2	CASTPIWDSNTGELFF
TRBV30	TRBJ1-1	CAWTGGGISSFF
TRBV9	TRBJ1-1	CASSVGGMNTEAFF
TRBV24-1	TRBJ2-2	CATSDPGGQGPTGELFF
TRBV3-1	TRBJ2-2	CAASHETGIFTGELFF
TRBV20-1	TRBJ2-3	CSARGKFLSTDTQYF
TRBV4-3	TRBJ2-1	CASSQDPQNYNEQFF
TRBV5-1	TRBJ1-1	CASSLGTLVGTEAFF
TRBV7-9	TRBJ2-2	CASSRRENTGELFF
TRBV7-6	TRBJ2-5	CASSSGLAGMYQETQYF
TRBV7-6	TRBJ2-2	CASSPKQGGNTGELFF
TRBV30	TRBJ2-7	CAWSVGGAYYEQYF
TRBV7-2	TRBJ2-7	CASSLGGGRVTYEQYF
TRBV5-1	TRBJ2-1	CASSLEASPLNEQFF
TRBV18	TRBJ2-4	CASSPPGANIQYF
TRBV12-3/TRBV12-4	TRBJ2-1	CASSLSGGNEQFF
TRBV27	TRBJ2-7	CASSLWQGAYEQYF
TRBV12-3/TRBV12-4	TRBJ1-3	CASSLRQHSGNTIYF
TRBV7-2	TRBJ2-1	CASSLVPSAYYNEQFF
TRBV28	TRBJ2-7	CASGLASGTGGHEQYF